The clone carrying this T cell receptor beta chain was seen a handful of times. The antigen remains unidentified. The data were obtained in a study of beta chain features in type 1 diabetes. Since all of the isolated RNA was reverse transcribed, expressed TCRB transcripts were what got sequenced. Measured with immunoSEQ multiplex PCR; TCRdb has only the in-frame clones, and not every one. The data show around 450,000 clones, with 10% to 12% seen just once and over 0.04% held by the top ten. Study-wide results and limits: When cDNA is sequenced, cells with high TCR expression could be over-represented. Naive, central memory and regulatory TCRB repertoires appeared more similar among patients than healthy donors.

This TCR was sampled from a woman between 18 and 30 years old in good health. The sequenced material came from naive CD4+ T cells from blood.

The chain's CDR3 is CASSLAGESETQYF. The CDR3 bases are TGTGCCAGCAGCTTGGCAGGGGAGTCTGAGACCCAGTACTTC. The chain joins TRBV5-6 to TRBJ2-5; maybe TRBD1 (6 bases). V was trimmed by 0 bases and J by 5 bases, leaving 11 bases between them. CDR1 and CDR2 (germline): SGHDT, YYEEEE. The CDR3 is made up of 14 amino acids.